This T cell receptor (delta chain) was observed in a study of γδ T cells in repeated Plasmodium falciparum infection. TCRdb ran CATT on the multiplex PCR reads. The repertoire holds roughly 90,000 delta-chain clones, with almost 1.5% as singletons. Flow sorting of PBMC yielded separate Vgamma9/Vdelta2+ and Vdelta2-negative gammadelta T cell populations for bulk repertoire analysis. Trimming cost V 3 bases and J 4 bases; bases outside gene matches: 7. CDR1 is GEAIGNYY, CDR2 EKD, per germline. The CDR3 is made up of 14 amino acids. As for this clone: A far larger clone lies a single base away; this is likely a read error. At the DNA level, this CDR3 is encoded by other sequences in the same sample as well.

The gene calls are TRDV2 and TRDJ1; 7 positions agree with TRDD3. The J gene is not listed in TCRdb, so it was assigned here from a DNA match to germline. The receptor was derived from a pool of human donors (malaria-infected and uninfected, not separated). The source material was gamma-delta T cells from blood. CDR3 sequence: CACDLTGENDKLIF. CDR3 nucleotide sequence: TGTGCCTGTGACCTTACTGGGGAGAACGATAAACTCATCTTT.